This T cell receptor (beta chain) was recorded in a study of T cell responses to AZD1222 COVID-19 vaccine. Germline V gene sequence: CDR1 SNHLY, CDR2 FYNNEI. The CDR3 totals 14 residues. V lost 8 bases and J lost 6, with 19 bases in between. Profiling relied on immunoSEQ multiplex PCR, and the TCRdb table lists in-frame clones only, not all of them. The sample includes 75,000 to 100,000 clones, around nine tenths of them seen just once. The chain joins TRBV2 to TRBJ1-1; D remains unclear. This material consisted of peripheral blood, taken on day 0 of AZD1222 vaccination. The receptor's source is an adult in good health. CDR3 loop: CASLPSEVLSEAFF. As DNA, the CDR3 is TGTGCCAGCCTACCCTCCGAGGTCCTCTCTGAAGCTTTCTTT.